This T cell receptor (beta chain) was found in a study of T cells in localized non-small cell lung cancer. The V gene's germline CDR1 is SGHAT and CDR2 FQNNGV. Trimming at V came to 5 bases and at J to 2 bases, leaving 8 bases not matched to a gene. This CDR3 region has 16 residues. The table came from immunoSEQ multiplex PCR; TCRdb's copy has only in-frame clones and leaves some out. The table has tens of thousands of clones, roughly 90% seen once. In the case of this clone: Its antigen is currently unknown.

Study-level results: A median around 55 of the top 100 tumor clones appeared in adjacent lung.

The chain recombines TRBV11-2 with TRBJ2-2; 7 bases are shared with TRBD1. The origin of this receptor is a man aged 35 to 69 with stage I squamous cell lung carcinoma. Sequenced here: peripheral blood, sampled before any cancer treatment. The CDR3 reads CASSRTGATNTGELFF. CDR3 coding DNA: TGTGCCAGCAGCCGGACAGGCGCAACCAACACCGGGGAGCTGTTTTTT.